One sample yielded the 10 T cell receptor beta chains listed below, sequenced in a study of T cell responses to AZD1222 COVID-19 vaccine. The data were produced by immunoSEQ multiplex PCR, yet TCRdb's version contains in-frame clones alone and is incomplete. The table lists around 140,000 clones, about nine tenths of them singletons. Sample: peripheral blood, taken on day 0 of AZD1222 vaccination. These receptors came from an adult in good health.

This clone appeared a single time. V and J are TRBV6-5 and TRBJ2-1; 9 positions agree with TRBD2. Germline CDR1 is MNHEY and CDR2 is SVGAGI. V lost 2 bases to trimming and J lost 8 bases; unmatched junction nucleotides: 7. The CDR3 is 15 amino acids. The CDR3 sequence is CASSYAGGVWDEQFF. CDR3 coding DNA: TGTGCCAGCAGTTACGCGGGGGGGGTCTGGGATGAGCAGTTCTTC.

This sequence joins TRBV27 and TRBJ1-2; TRBD1 might be the D (5 bases). The V gene's germline CDR1 is MNHEY and CDR2 SMNVEV (reference sequence). The CDR3 covers 12 residues. The V end lost 5 bases, the J end lost 8 bases, and 12 bases lay between the germline ends. As DNA, the CDR3 is TGTGCCAGCAGTAAGGGGACGGGGGGCTACACCTTC. Its protein product is CASSKGTGGYTF.

V usage is TRBV28 and J usage is TRBJ1-3; D is undetermined. Trimming took off 2 bases at V and 4 bases at J, with 9 bases between the two ends. Germline loops: CDR1 MDHEN, CDR2 SYDVKM. CDR3 size: 14 residues. The CDR3 sequence is CASSLGLEGNTIYF. In DNA form, the CDR3 reads TGTGCCAGCAGTTTAGGGTTAGAGGGAAACACCATATATTTT. The full variable domain, rest sourced from reference TRBV28 and TRBJ1-3, is DVKVTQSSRYLVKRTGEKVFLECVQDMDHENMFWYRQDPGLGLRLIYFSYDVKMKEKGDIPEGYSVSREKKERFSLILESASTNQTSMYLCASSLGLEGNTIYFGEGSWLTVV.

As DNA, the CDR3 is TGTGCCACCAGCAGAGATACAGGGGCCGGTTACAATGAGCAGTTCTTC. This translates into CATSRDTGAGYNEQFF. This sequence joins TRBV15 and TRBJ2-1, with 7 nucleotides matching TRBD1. The CDR3 extends over 16 amino acids. Looked up from germline, CDR1 is LNHNV and CDR2 is YYDKDF (reference sequence). J lost 4 bases, V lost 0 bases, and 6 bases had no gene match.

The CDR3 sequence: CASTTSLEQFF. DNA for the CDR3: TGTGCCAGCACCACCTCCCTTGAGCAGTTCTTC. The chain employs TRBV28 and TRBJ2-1; no firm D call. Trimming cost V 7 bases and J 9 bases, with 10 bases left between them. The CDR3 is 11 amino acids. Germline V gene sequence: CDR1 MDHEN, CDR2 SYDVKM.

This rearrangement joins TRBV28 to TRBJ1-6; D is uncertain. V was pared by 6 bases and J by 12 bases, with 15 bases between. The CDR3 consists of 13 residues. Germline V gene lookup returns CDR1 MDHEN and CDR2 SYDVKM. CDR3 nucleotide sequence: TGTGCCAGCAGCCTACGGCCGGTAAAACCCCTCCACTTT. The encoded protein is CASSLRPVKPLHF.

The chain links TRBV7-2 to TRBJ1-2; 7 nucleotides match TRBD1. Trimming cost V 5 bases and J 4 bases; bases outside gene matches: 10. This CDR3 contains 15 residues. Germline assignment: CDR1 SGHTA and CDR2 FQGNSA. CDR3 protein: CASSQARGFSYGYTF. CDR3 coding DNA: TGTGCCAGCAGCCAGGCCAGGGGGTTCTCCTATGGCTACACCTTC. The full variable domain, completed using reference TRBV7-2 and TRBJ1-2, is GAGVSQSPSNKVTEKGKDVELRCDPISGHTALYWYRQSLGQGLEFLIYFQGNSAPDKSGLPSDRFSAERTGGSVSTLTIQRTQQEDSAVYLCASSQARGFSYGYTFGSGTRLTVV.

The rearrangement links TRBV18 to TRBJ2-6, with D tentatively TRBD2 (6 bases). Germline V gene data show CDR1 as KGHSH and CDR2 as LQKENI. The CDR3 spans 20 residues. Between the trimmed V and J ends, which lost 1 base and 1 base, there was a span of 20 bases. CDR3 DNA sequence: TGTGCCAGCTCACCACGGACCTCCGGGGGATTTGGGTCTGGGGCCAACGTCCTGACTTTC. Protein sequence: CASSPRTSGGFGSGANVLTF.

This clone was picked up one time. The chain couples TRBV19 to TRBJ1-6; 9 nucleotides agree with TRBD1. V was clipped by 5 bases and J by 5 bases; unmatched bases: 7. The CDR3 has 16 amino acids. CDR1 and CDR2 (germline): LNHDA, SQIVND (reference sequence). The DNA for the CDR3 is TGTGCCAGTAGTCAACAAGGGGACAGGGATAATTCACCCCTCCACTTT. Translated, it gives CASSQQGDRDNSPLHF.

The chain recombines TRBV4-3 with TRBJ2-7; D is perhaps TRBD1 (6 bases). Germline V lookup: CDR1 LGHNA, CDR2 YSLEER. CDR3 size: 15 residues. The V end lost 1 base, the J end lost 4 bases, and 14 bases lay between the germline ends. The CDR3, as DNA: TGCGCCAGCAGCCAAGCTGAGGGGGTTGGTTACGAGCAGTACTTC. Its translation is CASSQAEGVGYEQYF.